This record looks at one TCR beta chain sequence and its context. This sample was included in a study of blood T cell repertoires in COVID-19. TCRdb's table, derived via immunoSEQ multiplex PCR, lists solely in-frame clones and lacks some. The sample comprises tens of thousands of clones, more than 75% of which are singletons, and about 1.5% rests with the top ten. The CDR3 length is 11 residues. Trimming stripped 6 bases from V and 10 bases from J, with 12 bases between. The V call is TRBV12-3 or TRBV12-4, the J call TRBJ1-1; tentatively, D is TRBD1 (6 bases). This clonotype was sampled from a human donor in a cohort sampled during active COVID-19. Sequences were obtained from peripheral blood. CDR3 DNA sequence: TGTGCCAGCAGGCCCAGGGGCTTAGCTTTCTTT. It yields the protein CASRPRGLAFF.